This TCR beta chain was documented in a study of graft-versus-host responses after intestinal transplantation. TCRdb's copy holds only in-frame clones and misses some; the assay was immunoSEQ multiplex PCR. There are tens of thousands of clones in the sample; roughly nine tenths occur only once, and approximately 0.48% lies in the top ten. Trimming took off 4 bases at V and 2 bases at J, with 13 bases between the two ends. CDR1 is GTSNPN and CDR2 is SVGIG in the germline V gene (reference sequence). The CDR3 has 14 amino acids. Of note for this clone: Its antigen is unknown.

This chain uses TRBV30 with TRBJ2-3, with D perhaps TRBD2 (6 bases). Sequenced material: unstimulated CD8+ T cells sorted from spleen or lymph node cells, taken before intestinal transplant. The clonotype was recovered from a human donor who received an intestinal transplant. CDR3 coding DNA: TGTGCCTGGATTAGCGGAGACCACACAGATACGCAGTATTTT. Encoded protein: CAWISGDHTDTQYF.